These T cell receptor beta chains were read from a single sample in a study of blood T cell repertoires in COVID-19. Profiling relied on immunoSEQ multiplex PCR, and the TCRdb table lists in-frame clones only, not all of them. Among 250,000 to 350,000 clones, just under 90% were seen once, and the ten largest hold 6.3%. Source material: peripheral blood. The receptor source for this set is a woman between 45 and 65 years old with COVID-19, enrolled during active disease. CDR3s include the opening cysteine and the closing phenylalanine or tryptophan. The D gene is left open where the match is weak. Size tells how often a clone was seen (once, few, many) or the class of an expanded clone, and some rows leave it out.

J | length | V | size | D | CDR3 | DNA
TRBJ1-5 | 18 | TRBV19 | NA | TRBD1 | CASSPHGTARGGNQPQHF | TGTGCCAGTAGTCCGCACGGGACAGCCAGAGGGGGCAATCAGCCCCAGCATTTT
TRBJ2-1 | 10 | TRBV12-3/TRBV12-4 | NA | NA | CASSNNEQFF | TGTGCCAGCAGCAACAATGAGCAGTTCTTC
TRBJ2-1 | 15 | TRBV5-1 | NA | TRBD2 | CASSWTSGIVNEQFF | TGCGCCAGCAGCTGGACTAGCGGGATTGTCAATGAGCAGTTCTTC
TRBJ2-1 | 11 | TRBV30 | NA | NA | CAWSQEDEQFF | TGTGCCTGGAGTCAGGAAGATGAGCAGTTCTTC
TRBJ1-1 | 15 | TRBV7-6 | NA | NA | CASSLPLGENTEAFF | TGTGCCAGCAGCTTACCCCTAGGGGAGAACACTGAAGCTTTCTTT
TRBJ2-3 | 15 | TRBV7-2 | NA | TRBD2 | CASSLQAGSTDTQYF | TGTGCCAGCAGCCTCCAAGCGGGATCCACAGATACGCAGTATTTT
TRBJ2-7 | 12 | TRBV3-1/TRBV3-2 | few | TRBD2 | CASSHPGLAQYF | TGTGCCAGCAGCCATCCGGGACTAGCCCAGTACTTC
TRBJ1-3 | 15 | TRBV2 | few | NA | CASIRKLNSGNTIYF | TGTGCCAGCATTAGAAAGTTGAACTCTGGAAACACCATATATTTT
TRBJ1-5 | 15 | TRBV19 | NA | TRBD1 | CASTSLGQGSQPQHF | TGTGCCAGTACCTCCCTAGGACAGGGTAGTCAGCCCCAGCATTTT
TRBJ2-7 | 13 | TRBV3-1/TRBV3-2 | NA | NA | CASSHLGSYEQYF | TGTGCCAGCAGCCACCTAGGCAGCTACGAGCAGTACTTC
TRBJ1-4 | 15 | TRBV30 | NA | TRBD1 | CAWRARDSKNEKLFF | TGTGCCTGGAGAGCGCGGGACAGTAAAAATGAAAAACTGTTTTTT
TRBJ2-2 | 16 | TRBV18 | NA | TRBD2 | CASSPLTGLEAGELFF | TGTGCCAGCTCACCACTGACGGGACTAGAGGCCGGGGAGCTGTTTTTT
TRBJ2-7 | 14 | TRBV29-1 | NA | TRBD1 | CSVADRGLGYEQYF | TGCAGCGTTGCGGACAGGGGGCTTGGTTACGAGCAGTACTTC
TRBJ2-7 | 15 | TRBV5-1 | NA | NA | CASSSRGTYDYEQYF | TGCGCCAGCAGTTCCCGAGGTACTTATGACTACGAGCAGTACTTC
TRBJ2-7 | 15 | TRBV3-1/TRBV3-2 | NA | TRBD1 | CASSQYSGQSYEQYF | TGTGCCAGCAGCCAATACTCGGGACAGTCCTACGAGCAGTACTTC
TRBJ2-1 | 17 | TRBV18 | NA | TRBD2 | CASSDGTSGRVYNEQFF | TGTGCCAGCTCAGACGGGACTAGCGGGAGGGTATACAATGAGCAGTTCTTC
TRBJ2-3 | 15 | TRBV19 | once | NA | CASSSDTTNADTQYF | TGTGCCAGTAGCTCTGACACGACAAACGCAGATACGCAGTATTTT
TRBJ1-3 | 11 | TRBV18 | NA | NA | CASPSGNTIYF | TGTGCCAGCCCGTCTGGAAACACCATATATTTT
TRBJ1-1 | 15 | TRBV29-1 | once | NA | CSVGWRLTMNTEAFF | TGCAGCGTTGGGTGGCGGCTAACTATGAACACTGAAGCTTTCTTT
TRBJ1-4 | 15 | TRBV25-1 | NA | NA | CASSDPGYPNEKLFF | TGTGCCAGCAGTGACCCAGGCTATCCAAATGAAAAACTGTTTTTT
TRBJ1-1 | 14 | TRBV27 | NA | TRBD1 | CASSLFQGVTEAFF | TGTGCCAGCAGTTTATTTCAGGGGGTCACTGAAGCTTTCTTT
TRBJ2-7 | 15 | TRBV9 | NA | TRBD2 | CASSHPSGSRSEQYF | TGTGCCAGCAGCCACCCGAGCGGGAGTCGGTCCGAGCAGTACTTC
TRBJ1-4 | 15 | TRBV25-1 | NA | NA | CASSRVMNRNEKLFF | TGTGCCAGCAGTCGAGTTATGAACCGTAATGAAAAACTGTTTTTT
TRBJ2-3 | 14 | TRBV3-1/TRBV3-2 | NA | NA | CASSQSEPPDTQYF | TGTGCCAGCAGCCAATCGGAGCCCCCAGATACGCAGTATTTT
TRBJ2-3 | 17 | TRBV7-2 | NA | NA | CASSLARTPGRTDTQYF | TGTGCCAGCAGCTTAGCTAGGACACCAGGGCGCACAGATACGCAGTATTTT
TRBJ1-3 | 14 | TRBV9 | NA | NA | CASSWDMEWHTIYF | TGTGCCAGCAGTTGGGACATGGAATGGCACACCATATATTTT
TRBJ1-3 | 18 | TRBV9 | NA | TRBD1 | CASSAGQGAKRFGNTIYF | TGTGCCAGCAGCGCAGGACAGGGGGCGAAAAGGTTTGGAAACACCATATATTTT
TRBJ2-1 | 13 | TRBV2 | NA | NA | CASSFAPGRMGIF | TGTGCCAGCAGTTTCGCCCCAGGGAGGATGGGGATCTTC
TRBJ2-3 | 19 | TRBV19 | NA | TRBD2 | CASSIPFLAGGPSTDTQYF | TGTGCCAGTAGTATCCCCTTTCTAGCGGGAGGGCCAAGCACAGATACGCAGTATTTT
TRBJ2-3 | 17 | TRBV6-4 | once | NA | CASRRKDGGTATDTQYF | TGTGCCAGCAGAAGAAAGGATGGCGGGACCGCCACAGATACGCAGTATTTT
TRBJ2-1 | 13 | TRBV2 | NA | NA | CASSLISYNEQFF | TGTGCCAGCAGTTTAATCTCCTACAATGAGCAGTTCTTC
TRBJ2-3 | 15 | TRBV24-1 | NA | TRBD1 | CATSDAGQGMDTQYF | TGTGCCACCAGTGATGCGGGACAGGGAATGGATACGCAGTATTTT
TRBJ1-5 | 16 | TRBV18 | NA | TRBD1 | CASSPRDRGSNQPQHF | TGTGCCAGCTCACCTCGGGACAGGGGGTCTAATCAGCCCCAGCATTTT
TRBJ1-5 | 15 | TRBV5-8 | NA | TRBD1 | CASSVGQKANQPQHF | TGTGCCAGCAGCGTGGGACAGAAAGCAAATCAGCCCCAGCATTTT
TRBJ2-1 | 15 | TRBV15 | NA | TRBD2 | CATSRTSGSYNEQFF | TGTGCCACCAGCCGAACTAGCGGATCCTACAATGAGCAGTTCTTC
TRBJ1-1 | 16 | TRBV5-6 | NA | TRBD1 | CASSRDRGTKNTEAFF | TGTGCCAGCAGCAGGGACAGGGGGACGAAGAACACTGAAGCTTTCTTT
TRBJ1-2 | 13 | TRBV4-1 | NA | NA | CASSQAVYYGYTF | TGCGCCAGCAGCCAAGCTGTCTATTATGGCTACACCTTC
TRBJ1-2 | 15 | TRBV2 | once | TRBD1 | CASRETGARLDGYTF | TGTGCCAGCAGAGAGACAGGGGCGAGATTAGATGGCTACACCTTC
TRBJ1-5 | 16 | TRBV28 | many | TRBD1 | CASSYTSDRINQPQHF | TGTGCCAGCAGCTATACGTCGGACAGGATCAATCAGCCCCAGCATTTT
TRBJ1-5 | 14 | TRBV30 | once | NA | CAWSESTVNQPQHF | TGTGCCTGGAGTGAGAGCACAGTCAATCAGCCCCAGCATTTT
TRBJ1-4 | 18 | TRBV11-2 | once | NA | CASSFFGGPDGSFKKLFF | TGTGCCAGCAGCTTCTTCGGGGGACCGGACGGAAGTTTTAAGAAACTGTTTTTT
TRBJ1-2 | 13 | TRBV6-5 | NA | NA | CASSSYREFGYTF | TGTGCCAGCAGTTCGTACAGGGAGTTCGGCTACACCTTC
TRBJ2-7 | 16 | TRBV5-1 | NA | TRBD2 | CASSLVPGLATYEQYF | TGCGCCAGCAGCCTAGTCCCGGGACTAGCAACCTACGAGCAGTACTTC
TRBJ2-5 | 16 | TRBV19 | few | TRBD1 | CASSIDQQGVGETQYF | TGTGCCAGTAGTATAGATCAACAGGGGGTCGGGGAGACCCAGTACTTC